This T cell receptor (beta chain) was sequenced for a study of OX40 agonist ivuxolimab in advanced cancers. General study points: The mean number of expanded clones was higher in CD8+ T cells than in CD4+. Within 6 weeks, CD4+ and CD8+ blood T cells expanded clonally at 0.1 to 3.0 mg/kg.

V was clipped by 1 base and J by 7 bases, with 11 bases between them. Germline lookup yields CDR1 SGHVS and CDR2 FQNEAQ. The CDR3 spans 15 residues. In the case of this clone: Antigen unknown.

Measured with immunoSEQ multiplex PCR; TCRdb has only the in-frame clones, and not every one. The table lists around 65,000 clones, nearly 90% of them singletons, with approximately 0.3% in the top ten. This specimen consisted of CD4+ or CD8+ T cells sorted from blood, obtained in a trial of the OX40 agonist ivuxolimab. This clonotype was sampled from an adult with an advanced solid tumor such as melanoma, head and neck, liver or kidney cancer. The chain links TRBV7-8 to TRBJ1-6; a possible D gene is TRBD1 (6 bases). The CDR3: CASSLVQGPNSPLHF. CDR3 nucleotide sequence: TGTGCCAGCAGCTTAGTACAGGGCCCAAATTCACCCCTCCACTTT.